Shown below are 26 T cell receptor beta chains from a single sample sequenced in a study of T cell responses to AZD1222 COVID-19 vaccine. Using immunoSEQ multiplex PCR, the repertoire was profiled, and TCRdb retains in-frame clones only, with some absent. Among about 82,000 clones listed, just under 90% were seen once. The specimen was peripheral blood, collected on day 0 of AZD1222 vaccination. Receptor source: an adult in good health.

The CDR3 bases are TGTGCCAGCAGCTTAGTAGGGGTGAACACTGAAGCTTTCTTT. It is translated as CASSLVGVNTEAFF. V gene TRBV11-3 combines with J gene TRBJ1-1, with a tentative D call TRBD1 (5 bases). The CDR3 covers 14 residues. Germline assignment: CDR1 SGHNT and CDR2 YENEEA. Between the trimmed V and J ends, which lost 1 base and 0 bases, there was a span of 6 bases.

Comment on this clone: One end of the junction fails to match germline, which may point to a read error. V usage is TRBV7-9 and J usage is TRBJ2-4; 8 positions match TRBD1. Germline lookup yields CDR1 SEHNR and CDR2 FQNEAQ (reference sequence). The CDR3 spans 15 residues. In DNA form, the CDR3 reads TGTGCCAACAGCTTAGCCTACAGGGGGACAAACATTCAGTACTTC. Translating gives CANSLAYRGTNIQYF.

J is TRBJ1-2 and V is TRBV11-2; D is unclear. This CDR3 contains 14 residues. V was cut by 4 bases and J by 3 bases, with 12 bases left in between. Germline V lookup: CDR1 SGHAT, CDR2 FQNNGV. For the CDR3, the DNA is TGTGCCAGCAGCTACCGCGGACTGGACTATGGCTACACCTTC. Protein product: CASSYRGLDYGYTF.

This clone was detected only a few times. Other DNA sequences in this specimen translate into the identical CDR3. This chain uses TRBV7-9 with TRBJ1-2, with TRBD1 identical over 7 bases. Germline loops: CDR1 SEHNR, CDR2 FQNEAQ (reference sequence). V gave up 5 bases and J gave up 8 bases; unmatched junction bases: 8. The CDR3 has 13 residues. The CDR3 DNA follows: TGTGCCAGCAGCCCCGGGACAGAAAGAGGCTACACCTTC. This encodes CASSPGTERGYTF.

The chain uses TRBV6-5 and TRBJ1-2, with D tentatively TRBD1 (6 bases). CDR1 is MNHEY, CDR2 SVGAGI, per germline. The CDR3 is 13 amino acids. V was clipped by 5 bases and J by 4 bases, with 11 bases between them. The CDR3 sequence is CASSPDRIYGYTF. Here the CDR3 DNA reads TGTGCCAGCAGTCCTGACAGGATCTATGGCTACACCTTC.

The V and J genes are TRBV27 and TRBJ2-7, with 8 nucleotides matching TRBD2. V dropped 0 bases and J dropped 6; count of bases not matched to a gene: 7. From germline, CDR1 is MNHEY and CDR2 SMNVEV (reference sequence). This CDR3 has 15 residues. The CDR3 DNA is TGTGCCAGCAGTTTATCCGGCGGGGGGTGGCCCGAGCAGTACTTC. Translation: CASSLSGGGWPEQYF.

The chain combines TRBV19 with TRBJ1-3; no reliable D call. Germline-derived CDR1 and CDR2 are LNHDA and SQIVND (reference sequence). Trimming pared 5 bases from V and 0 bases from J, leaving 11 bases between. CDR3 size: 15 residues. This chain's CDR3 is CASSLGSPSGNTIYF. The DNA for the CDR3 is TGTGCCAGTAGTCTCGGATCGCCCTCTGGAAACACCATATATTTT.

This clone was observed a single time. V gene TRBV5-1 combines with J gene TRBJ1-1, with TRBD1 as a possible D gene (6 bases). With 0 bases removed from V and 8 bases from J, the gap between germline ends came to 8 bases. CDR1 is SGHRS and CDR2 is YFSETQ in the germline V gene. The CDR3 is 12 amino acids. The DNA for the CDR3 is TGCGCCAGCAGCTTGGGGACAGTGGAAGCTTTCTTT. Its protein is CASSLGTVEAFF.

This chain connects TRBV27 to TRBJ1-6; D is perhaps TRBD1 (5 bases). The V gene lost 0 bases and the J gene lost 6 bases, with 9 bases spanning the gap. This CDR3 is built from 15 residues. The V gene's germline CDR1 is MNHEY and CDR2 SMNVEV (reference sequence). CDR3 sequence: CASSLSGAGNSPLHF. CDR3 DNA sequence: TGTGCCAGCAGTTTATCAGGGGCTGGTAATTCACCCCTCCACTTT.

The chain joins TRBV27 to TRBJ1-2, with 9 bases fitting TRBD1. Germline CDR1 and CDR2: MNHEY and SMNVEV (reference sequence). The CDR3 covers 15 residues. Trimming took 0 bases from V and 6 from J; bases not matched to a gene: 5. The CDR3 DNA reads TGTGCCAGCAGTTTATCGAACAGGGGGCACGATGGCTACACCTTC. This encodes CASSLSNRGHDGYTF.

The rearrangement joins TRBV9 to TRBJ1-1; D ambiguous. Germline V gene data show CDR1 as SGDLS and CDR2 as YYNGEE. Trimming cost V 2 bases and J 4 bases, with 9 bases left between them. This CDR3 has 13 residues. CDR3 region: CASSVYVGTEAFF. CDR3 DNA: TGTGCCAGCAGCGTTTATGTGGGCACTGAAGCTTTCTTT.

The chain is built from TRBV30 and TRBJ2-7; 7 bases align to TRBD1. Germline CDR1 GTSNPN, CDR2 SVGIG (reference sequence). The ends lost 3 bases at V and 6 bases at J; junction bases unmatched: 8. The CDR3 has 13 residues. CDR3 loop: CAWRKDRSAEQYF. CDR3 bases: TGTGCCTGGAGGAAGGACAGGTCCGCCGAGCAGTACTTC. Supplemented by reference TRBV30 and TRBJ2-7, the full variable domain reads SQTIHQWPATLVQPVGSPLSLECTVEGTSNPNLYWYRQAAGRGLQLLFYSVGIGQISSEVPQNLSASRPQDRQFILSSKKLLLSDSGFYLCAWRKDRSAEQYFGPGTRLTVT.

The chain couples TRBV9 to TRBJ2-2; maybe TRBD2 (6 bases). Germline loops: CDR1 SGDLS, CDR2 YYNGEE. This CDR3 has 16 amino acids. V was trimmed by 2 bases and J by 0 bases, leaving 11 bases between them. CDR3 amino acids: CASSVPGGANTGELFF. In DNA, the CDR3 is TGTGCCAGCAGCGTCCCTGGCGGGGCGAACACCGGGGAGCTGTTTTTT.

The rearrangement links TRBV5-1 to TRBJ1-6, with D possibly matching TRBD1 (5 bases). Deletions cut 0 bases from V and 6 bases from J, with 13 bases between. This CDR3 comprises 16 residues. Germline V CDR1 and CDR2: SGHRS, YFSETQ. DNA for the CDR3: TGCGCCAGCAGCTTGGCCCAGGGCACGGGTAATTCACCCCTCCACTTT. This codes for CASSLAQGTGNSPLHF.

This chain uses TRBV24-1 with TRBJ2-3, with TRBD2 identical over 8 bases. Germline values: CDR1 KGHDR, CDR2 SFDVKD. There are 16 residues in the CDR3. V was clipped by 3 bases and J by 1 base; unmatched bases: 5. The CDR3 DNA is TGTGCCACCAGTGATCCTTCAGCGGGGGGCACAGATACGCAGTATTTT. Translated: CATSDPSAGGTDTQYF.

The chain has TRBV7-8 and TRBJ2-2; D is uncertain. V shed 1 base and J shed 1 base, with 4 bases lying between them. The CDR3 has 14 residues. CDR1 is SGHVS, CDR2 FQNEAQ, per germline. The CDR3 protein is CASSLVRNTGELFF. In DNA, the CDR3 is TGTGCCAGCAGCTTAGTTCGGAACACCGGGGAGCTGTTTTTT.

The gene calls are TRBV7-2 and TRBJ1-2; D uncertain. The CDR3 is 14 residues long. The germline V and J ends were trimmed by 5 bases and 8 bases, with 18 bases remaining between them. The germline gives CDR1 SGHTA, CDR2 FQGNSA. The CDR3 reads CASSTASGPLGYTF. Written as DNA, the CDR3 is TGTGCCAGCAGCACCGCGTCAGGCCCCCTGGGCTACACCTTC.

The chain joins TRBV9 to TRBJ1-6; unclear D gene. V gave up 0 bases and J gave up 11 bases, with 15 bases separating them. Per the germline V gene, CDR1 is SGDLS and CDR2 is YYNGEE. The CDR3 length is 15 residues. In DNA form, the CDR3 reads TGTGCCAGCAGCGTAGTTGGGCAAGGCTCGACACCCCTCCACTTT. Translation: CASSVVGQGSTPLHF.

This chain connects TRBV14 to TRBJ2-2; D possibly uses TRBD1 or TRBD2 (5 bases each). Between the trimmed V and J ends, which lost 3 bases and 0 bases, there was a span of 17 bases. The CDR3 runs to 18 residues. The V gene's germline CDR1 is SGHDN and CDR2 FVKESK. The CDR3 is CASSQRAGRAPNTGELFF. The DNA of the CDR3 is TGTGCCAGCAGCCAGAGGGCGGGCAGGGCCCCGAACACCGGGGAGCTGTTTTTT.

The chain couples TRBV19 to TRBJ1-1, with 7 bases identical to TRBD1. From germline, CDR1 is LNHDA and CDR2 SQIVND (reference sequence). After removal of 5 bases from V and 3 bases from J, the junction contained 9 bases not matched to a gene. The CDR3 contains 15 residues. The CDR3 DNA reads TGTGCCAGTAGTTGGGACAGAAGGGGGGACACTGAAGCTTTCTTT. Translating gives CASSWDRRGDTEAFF.

CDR3 region: CASSSPQGGNTEAFF. CDR3 DNA sequence: TGTGCCAGCAGTTCTCCACAGGGGGGGAACACTGAAGCTTTCTTT. This chain uses TRBV28 with TRBJ1-1; the match to TRBD1 covers 8 bases. V lost 4 bases, J lost 1 base, and 5 bases stayed unmatched. The length of the CDR3 is 15 residues. Germline CDR1 MDHEN, CDR2 SYDVKM.

The table lists this clone with a count of one. CDR3 residues: CASSLVSGMNTEAFF. DNA of the CDR3: TGTGCCAGCAGCTTGGTGTCGGGGATGAACACTGAAGCTTTCTTT. The chain carries TRBV5-4 and TRBJ1-1, with D unclear. CDR1 and CDR2 (germline): SGHNT, YYREEE (reference sequence). The CDR3 contains 15 residues. V shed 0 bases and J shed 0 bases, with 9 bases lying between them. The variable domain in full, completed from reference TRBV5-4 and TRBJ1-1, reads ETGVTQSPTHLIKTRGQQVTLRCSSQSGHNTVSWYQQALGQGPQFIFQYYREEENGRGNFPPRFSGLQFPNYSSELNVNALELDDSALYLCASSLVSGMNTEAFFGQGTRLTVV.

This rearrangement joins TRBV12-5 to TRBJ1-2; tentatively, D is TRBD1 (5 bases). In germline, CDR1 is LGHNT, CDR2 FRNRAP. Between the trimmed V and J ends, which lost 6 bases and 5 bases, there was a span of 16 bases. This CDR3 has 14 residues. The CDR3 DNA sequence: TGTGCTAGTGGCCGGACACATGCTAGTTATGGCTACACCTTC. It is translated as CASGRTHASYGYTF.

This rearrangement joins TRBV11-1 to TRBJ1-2, with 7 bases fitting TRBD1. The V and J ends lost 1 base and 12 bases, in that order; junction bases with no gene match: 5. CDR3 length equals 12 residues. Germline CDR1 and CDR2: SGHAT and FQDESV (reference sequence). As DNA, the CDR3 is TGTGCCAGCAGCTTAGTACAGGGGTCGGACACCTTC. As protein: CASSLVQGSDTF.

This clone was found a few times. The gene calls are TRBV4-2 and TRBJ2-1; the D call may be TRBD1 or TRBD2 (5 bases each). This CDR3 is 22 amino acids long. V lost 2 bases and J 2 bases, leaving 31 bases between the germline ends. Germline CDR1 reads LGHNA; CDR2 reads YNFKEQ. The CDR3 loop reads CASSQSTEIGLMGPSPYNEQFF. For the CDR3, the DNA is TGTGCCAGCAGCCAATCCACCGAGATTGGGCTAATGGGACCCAGTCCCTACAATGAGCAGTTCTTC.

The chain uses TRBV3-1 (or the pseudogene TRBV3-2) and TRBJ1-6; 7 bases agree with TRBD1. The germline gives CDR1 LGHDT, CDR2 YNNKEL (reference sequence). The CDR3 spans 12 residues. Trimming cost V 6 bases and J 9 bases; bases outside gene matches: 2. In nucleotides, the CDR3 is TGTGCCAGCAGTCAGGGGGGTTCACCCCTCCACTTT. It is translated as CASSQGGSPLHF.